This TCR beta chain was profiled in a study of blood T cells in healthy people across ages. Study-wide points: Changes seen in expanded clonotypes were possibly confounded by donor CMV status left unknown. TCR beta diversity per million T cells fell roughly linearly with age.

About this clonotype itself: As yet, its antigen is unknown.

The authors ran a second PCR of roughly 6 to 11 cycles using a sample-barcoded 5' primer and a J-beta primer mix. In TCRdb, the 5' RACE reads were re-called with MiXCR into one record per CDR3 protein. Here the sample spans 950,000 to 1,200,000 distinct CDR3 sequences, under 40% being singletons. The CDR3 is made up of 16 amino acids. Germline CDR1 and CDR2: KGHSH and LQKENI. Trimming cost V 2 bases and J 6 bases, with 19 bases left between them. Extraction yielded at least 5 micrograms of total RNA per sample. The chain joins TRBV18 to TRBJ1-2; D gene unclear. The TCR sequence derives from a man between 18 and 35 years old in good health. Input material: blood. The CDR3, as DNA: TGTGCCAGCTCACCAAAGGACTCCACCTCGGCCCATGGCTACACCTTC. Protein product: CASSPKDSTSAHGYTF.